These 3 T cell receptor beta chains were all obtained from the same sample, sequenced in a study of T cells in Graves' hyperthyroidism and ophthalmopathy. Template material for amplifying TCR beta CDR3 regions consisted of RNA transcripts. The HTBI primer set served for first-round RT-PCR of the TCR CDR3. TCRdb re-called the multiplex PCR reads through MiXCR, storing one row per CDR3 protein. This sample has approximately 370,000 distinct CDR3 sequences; 14% to 15% occur once, and the top ten carry approximately 32%. Source material: blood. The receptors were gathered from a woman aged 25 to 39 with Graves' hyperthyroidism.

The V gene is TRBV6-1, the J gene TRBJ2-1, with D possibly matching TRBD2 (6 bases). The better agreement between TRBJ2-7 and the DNA end casts doubt on the J call. The CDR3 is 14 amino acids. Germline lookup yields CDR1 MNHNS and CDR2 SASEGT. The CDR3 here is CASTIRAGYNEQYF. The CDR3 region has the DNA TGTGCCAGCACCATCCGGGCGGGATACAATGAGCAGTACTTC.

This clonotype appeared many times. This chain links TRBV6-1 with TRBJ2-5; 10 nucleotides agree with TRBD2. This CDR3 has 16 amino acids. Unmatched junction bases numbered 10, after V lost 5 bases and J lost 4 bases. Germline loops: CDR1 MNHNS, CDR2 SASEGT. The CDR3 bases are TGTGCCAGCAGTAAGAACCTAGCGGGAGTCGGAGAGACCCAGTACTTC. Its translation: CASSKNLAGVGETQYF.

The table lists this clonotype with a few counts. V usage is TRBV6-6 and J usage is TRBJ1-4, with D possibly matching TRBD1 (6 bases). Germline assignment: CDR1 MNHNY and CDR2 SVGAGI (reference sequence). The CDR3 consists of 14 residues. V lost 0 bases, J lost 11 bases, and 13 bases lay in between. This chain's CDR3 is CASSYSAGAPKLFF. CDR3 bases: TGTGCCAGCAGTTACTCGGCAGGGGCCCCTAAACTGTTTTTT.